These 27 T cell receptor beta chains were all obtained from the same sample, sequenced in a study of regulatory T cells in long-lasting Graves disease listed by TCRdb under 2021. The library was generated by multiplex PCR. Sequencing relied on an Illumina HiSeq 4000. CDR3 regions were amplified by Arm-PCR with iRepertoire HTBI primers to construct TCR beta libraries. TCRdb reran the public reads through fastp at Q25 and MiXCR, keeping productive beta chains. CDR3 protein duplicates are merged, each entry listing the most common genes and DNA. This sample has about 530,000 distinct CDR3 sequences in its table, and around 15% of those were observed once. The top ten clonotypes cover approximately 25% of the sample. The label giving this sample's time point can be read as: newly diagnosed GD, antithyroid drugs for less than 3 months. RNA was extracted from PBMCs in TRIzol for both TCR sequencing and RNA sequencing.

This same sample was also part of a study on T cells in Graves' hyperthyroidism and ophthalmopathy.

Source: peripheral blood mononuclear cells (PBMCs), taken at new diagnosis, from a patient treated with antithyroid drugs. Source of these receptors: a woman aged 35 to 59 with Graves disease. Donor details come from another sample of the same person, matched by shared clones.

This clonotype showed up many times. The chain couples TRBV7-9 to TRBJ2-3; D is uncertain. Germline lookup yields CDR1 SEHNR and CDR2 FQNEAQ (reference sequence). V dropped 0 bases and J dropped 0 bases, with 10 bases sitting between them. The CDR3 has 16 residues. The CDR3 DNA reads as TGTGCCAGCAGCTTAGCGGCAGGATCCAGCACAGATACGCAGTATTTT. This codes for CASSLAAGSSTDTQYF.

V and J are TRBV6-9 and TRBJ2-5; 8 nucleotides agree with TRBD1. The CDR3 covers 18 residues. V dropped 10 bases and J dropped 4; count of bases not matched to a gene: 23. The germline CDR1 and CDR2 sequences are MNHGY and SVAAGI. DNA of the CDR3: TGTGCCACCTACGACAGGGGAGACCCGCATCCCCGGGGAGAGACCCAGTACTTC. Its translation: CATYDRGDPHPRGETQYF.

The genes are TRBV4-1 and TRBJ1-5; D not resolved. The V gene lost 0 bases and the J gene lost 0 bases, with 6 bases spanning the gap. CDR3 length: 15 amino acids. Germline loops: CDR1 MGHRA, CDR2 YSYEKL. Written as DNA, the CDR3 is TGCGCCAGCAGCCAAGAGCCGTATAGCAATCAGCCCCAGCATTTT. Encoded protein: CASSQEPYSNQPQHF.

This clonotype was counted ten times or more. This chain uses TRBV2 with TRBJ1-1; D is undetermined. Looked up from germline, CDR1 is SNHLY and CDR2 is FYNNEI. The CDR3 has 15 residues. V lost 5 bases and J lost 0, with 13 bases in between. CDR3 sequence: CASSPKRTVNTEAFF. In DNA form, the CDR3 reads TGTGCCAGCAGTCCTAAGAGGACGGTGAACACTGAAGCTTTCTTT.

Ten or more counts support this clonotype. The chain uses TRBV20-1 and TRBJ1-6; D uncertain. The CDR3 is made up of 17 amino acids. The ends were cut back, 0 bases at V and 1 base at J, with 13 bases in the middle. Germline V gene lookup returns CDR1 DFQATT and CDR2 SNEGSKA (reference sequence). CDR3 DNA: TGCAGTGCTAGAGATAGAGAGGGCGCGTCCTATAATTCACCCCTCCACTTT. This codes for CSARDREGASYNSPLHF.

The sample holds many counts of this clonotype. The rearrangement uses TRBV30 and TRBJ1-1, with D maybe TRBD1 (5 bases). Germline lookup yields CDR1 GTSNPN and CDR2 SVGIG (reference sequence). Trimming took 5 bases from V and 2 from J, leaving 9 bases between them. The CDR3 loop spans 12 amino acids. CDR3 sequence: CAWQGLNTEAFF. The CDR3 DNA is TGTGCCTGGCAGGGACTAAACACTGAAGCTTTCTTT.

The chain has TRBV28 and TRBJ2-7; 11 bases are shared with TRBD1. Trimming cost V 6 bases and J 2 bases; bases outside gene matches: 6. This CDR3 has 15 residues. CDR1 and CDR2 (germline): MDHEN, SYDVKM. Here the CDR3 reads CASRPRTGGTYEQYF. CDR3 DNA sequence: TGTGCCAGCAGACCCCGGACAGGGGGCACCTACGAGCAGTACTTC. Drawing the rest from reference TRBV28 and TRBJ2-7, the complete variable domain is DVKVTQSSRYLVKRTGEKVFLECVQDMDHENMFWYRQDPGLGLRLIYFSYDVKMKEKGDIPEGYSVSREKKERFSLILESASTNQTSMYLCASRPRTGGTYEQYFGPGTRLTVT.

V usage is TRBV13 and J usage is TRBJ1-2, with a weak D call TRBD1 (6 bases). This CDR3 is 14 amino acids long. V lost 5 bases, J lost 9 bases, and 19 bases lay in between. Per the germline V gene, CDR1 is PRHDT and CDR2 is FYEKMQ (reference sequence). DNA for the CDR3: TGTGCCAGCAGCGCCGACAGGTCCCCTCTAAGCTACACCTTC. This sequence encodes CASSADRSPLSYTF.

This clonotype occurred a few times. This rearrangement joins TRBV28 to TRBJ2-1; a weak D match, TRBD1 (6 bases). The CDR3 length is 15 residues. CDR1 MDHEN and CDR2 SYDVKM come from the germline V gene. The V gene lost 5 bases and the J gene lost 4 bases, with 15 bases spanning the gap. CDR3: CASSPEETGYNEQFF. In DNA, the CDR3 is TGTGCCAGCAGTCCCGAGGAGACAGGATACAATGAGCAGTTCTTC.

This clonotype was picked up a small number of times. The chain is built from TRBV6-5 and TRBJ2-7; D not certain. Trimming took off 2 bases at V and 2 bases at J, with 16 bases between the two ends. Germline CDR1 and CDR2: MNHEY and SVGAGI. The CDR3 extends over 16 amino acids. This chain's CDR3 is CASSYTVSQVPYEQYF. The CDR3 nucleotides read TGTGCCAGCAGTTACACCGTTTCCCAGGTCCCCTACGAGCAGTACTTC.

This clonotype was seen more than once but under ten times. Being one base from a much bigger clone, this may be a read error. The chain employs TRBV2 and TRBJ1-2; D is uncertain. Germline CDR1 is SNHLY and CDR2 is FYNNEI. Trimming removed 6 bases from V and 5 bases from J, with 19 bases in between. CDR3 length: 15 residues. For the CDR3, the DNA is TGTGCCAGCAGACCCAGTCGAGGCTATCGGTATGGCTACACCTTC. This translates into CASRPSRGYRYGYTF.

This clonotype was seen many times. The CDR3 nucleotides read TGTGCCAGCAGTTTCGGGACATCTGCGAGGACTGAAGCTTTCTTT. Protein product: CASSFGTSARTEAFF. The V call is TRBV6-9, the J call TRBJ1-1; D might be TRBD1 (6 bases). Trimming removed 4 bases from V and 5 bases from J, with 17 bases in between. The CDR3 has 15 residues. Germline V gives CDR1 MNHGY, CDR2 SVAAGI.

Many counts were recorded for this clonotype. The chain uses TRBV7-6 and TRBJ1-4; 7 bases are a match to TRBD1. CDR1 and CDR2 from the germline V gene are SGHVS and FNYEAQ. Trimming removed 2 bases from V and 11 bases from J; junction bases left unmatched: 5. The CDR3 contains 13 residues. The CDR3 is CASSLLGQVKLFF. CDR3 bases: TGTGCCAGCAGCTTACTCGGACAGGTTAAACTGTTTTTT.

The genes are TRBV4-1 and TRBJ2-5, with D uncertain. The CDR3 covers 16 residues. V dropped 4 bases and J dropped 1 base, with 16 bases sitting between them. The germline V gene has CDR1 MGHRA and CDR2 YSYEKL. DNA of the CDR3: TGCGCCAGCAGCCGGGTACAGAGGTGGGGCCAAGAGACCCAGTACTTC. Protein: CASSRVQRWGQETQYF.

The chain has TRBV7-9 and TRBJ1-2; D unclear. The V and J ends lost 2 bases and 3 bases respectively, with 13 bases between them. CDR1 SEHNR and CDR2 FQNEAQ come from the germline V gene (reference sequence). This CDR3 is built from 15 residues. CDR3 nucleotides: TGTGCCAGCAGCTTACACGTAGCCAGCGACTATGGCTACACCTTC. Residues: CASSLHVASDYGYTF.

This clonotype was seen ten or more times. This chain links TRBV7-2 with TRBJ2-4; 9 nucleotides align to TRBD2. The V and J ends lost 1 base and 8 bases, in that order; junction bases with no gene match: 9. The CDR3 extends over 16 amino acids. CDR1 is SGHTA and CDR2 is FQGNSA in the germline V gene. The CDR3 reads CASSLGLAGGLYIQYF. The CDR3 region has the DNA TGTGCCAGCAGCTTAGGTTTGGCGGGGGGGCTGTACATTCAGTACTTC.

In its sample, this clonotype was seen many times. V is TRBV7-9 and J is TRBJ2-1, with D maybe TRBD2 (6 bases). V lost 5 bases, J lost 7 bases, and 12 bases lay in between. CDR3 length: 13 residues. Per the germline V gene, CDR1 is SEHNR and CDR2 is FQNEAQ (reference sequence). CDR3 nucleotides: TGTGCCAGCAGCCGGGGCAGCGGGAATGAGCAGTTCTTC. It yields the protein CASSRGSGNEQFF. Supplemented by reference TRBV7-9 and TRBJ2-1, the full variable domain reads DTGVSQNPRHKITKRGQNVTFRCDPISEHNRLYWYRQTLGQGPEFLTYFQNEAQLEKSRLLSDRFSAERPKGSFSTLEIQRTEQGDSAMYLCASSRGSGNEQFFGPGTRLTVL.

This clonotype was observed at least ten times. The CDR3 DNA reads as TGTGCCAGCAGCTTAGGAGGGGGATTGAACACTGAAGCTTTCTTT. This gives the protein CASSLGGGLNTEAFF. This rearrangement joins TRBV28 to TRBJ1-1, with D possibly being TRBD1 (6 bases). With 6 bases removed from V and 0 bases from J, the gap between germline ends came to 14 bases. This CDR3 spans 15 amino acids. The germline gives CDR1 MDHEN, CDR2 SYDVKM.

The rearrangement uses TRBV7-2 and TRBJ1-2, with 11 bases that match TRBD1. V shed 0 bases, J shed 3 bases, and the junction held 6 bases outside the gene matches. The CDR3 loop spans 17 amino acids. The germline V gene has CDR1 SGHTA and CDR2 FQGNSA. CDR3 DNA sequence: TGTGCCAGCAGCTTAGCTACCGGGACAGGGGGGTACTATGGCTACACCTTC. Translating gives CASSLATGTGGYYGYTF.

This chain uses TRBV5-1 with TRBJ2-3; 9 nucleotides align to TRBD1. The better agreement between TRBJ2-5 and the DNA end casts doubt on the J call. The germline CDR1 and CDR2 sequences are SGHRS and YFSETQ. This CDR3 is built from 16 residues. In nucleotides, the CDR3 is TGCGCCAGCAGCTTACCCGGGACAGGGAGGGGAGAGACCCAGTACTTC. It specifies CASSLPGTGRGETQYF.

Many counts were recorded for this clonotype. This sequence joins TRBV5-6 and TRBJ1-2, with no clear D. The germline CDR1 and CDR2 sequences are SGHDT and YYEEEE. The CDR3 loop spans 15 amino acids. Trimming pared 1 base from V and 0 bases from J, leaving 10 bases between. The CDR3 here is CASSLPTRSNYGYTF. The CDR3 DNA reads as TGTGCCAGCAGCTTGCCGACACGCTCTAACTATGGCTACACCTTC.

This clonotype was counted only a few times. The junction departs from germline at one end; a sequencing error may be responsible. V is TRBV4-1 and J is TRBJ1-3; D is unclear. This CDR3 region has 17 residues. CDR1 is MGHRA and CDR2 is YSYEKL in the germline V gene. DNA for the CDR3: TGTGCCAGCAGCCAAGTCCTGGCCGCCAGCTCTGGAAACACCATATATTTT. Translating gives CASSQVLAASSGNTIYF.

The CDR3 is CASSPAPGNTEAFF. The DNA for the CDR3 is TGTGCCAGCAGTCCCGCCCCCGGGAACACTGAAGCTTTCTTT. This chain joins TRBV6-1 and TRBJ1-1; D is ambiguous. The CDR3 is 14 residues long. Germline V gene sequence: CDR1 MNHNS, CDR2 SASEGT. V lost 5 bases to trimming and J lost 1 base, with 11 bases between them.

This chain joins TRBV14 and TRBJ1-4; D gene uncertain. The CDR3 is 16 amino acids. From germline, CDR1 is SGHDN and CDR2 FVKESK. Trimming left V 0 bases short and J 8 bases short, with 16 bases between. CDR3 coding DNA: TGTGCCAGCAGCCAAGATATTCTGGACGGAATGGAAAAACTGTTTTTT. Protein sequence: CASSQDILDGMEKLFF.

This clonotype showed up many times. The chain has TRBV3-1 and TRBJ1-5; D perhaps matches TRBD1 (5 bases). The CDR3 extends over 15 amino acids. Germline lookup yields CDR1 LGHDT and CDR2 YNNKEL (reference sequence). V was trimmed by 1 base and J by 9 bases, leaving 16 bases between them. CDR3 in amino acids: CASSQASGDASPQHF. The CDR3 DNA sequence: TGTGCCAGCAGCCAAGCATCCGGGGACGCTTCGCCCCAGCATTTT.

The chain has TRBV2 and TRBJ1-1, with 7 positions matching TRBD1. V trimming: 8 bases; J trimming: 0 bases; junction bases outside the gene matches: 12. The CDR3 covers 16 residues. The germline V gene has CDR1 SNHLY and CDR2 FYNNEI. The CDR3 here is CASFQKGAEMNTEAFF. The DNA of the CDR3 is TGTGCCAGCTTTCAAAAGGGGGCCGAGATGAACACTGAAGCTTTCTTT.

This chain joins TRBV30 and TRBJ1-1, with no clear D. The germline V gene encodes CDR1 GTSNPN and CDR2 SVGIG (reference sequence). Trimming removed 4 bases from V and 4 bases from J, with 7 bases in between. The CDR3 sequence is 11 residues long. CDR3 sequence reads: CAWKSVTEAFF. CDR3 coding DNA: TGTGCCTGGAAGAGCGTCACTGAAGCTTTCTTT.